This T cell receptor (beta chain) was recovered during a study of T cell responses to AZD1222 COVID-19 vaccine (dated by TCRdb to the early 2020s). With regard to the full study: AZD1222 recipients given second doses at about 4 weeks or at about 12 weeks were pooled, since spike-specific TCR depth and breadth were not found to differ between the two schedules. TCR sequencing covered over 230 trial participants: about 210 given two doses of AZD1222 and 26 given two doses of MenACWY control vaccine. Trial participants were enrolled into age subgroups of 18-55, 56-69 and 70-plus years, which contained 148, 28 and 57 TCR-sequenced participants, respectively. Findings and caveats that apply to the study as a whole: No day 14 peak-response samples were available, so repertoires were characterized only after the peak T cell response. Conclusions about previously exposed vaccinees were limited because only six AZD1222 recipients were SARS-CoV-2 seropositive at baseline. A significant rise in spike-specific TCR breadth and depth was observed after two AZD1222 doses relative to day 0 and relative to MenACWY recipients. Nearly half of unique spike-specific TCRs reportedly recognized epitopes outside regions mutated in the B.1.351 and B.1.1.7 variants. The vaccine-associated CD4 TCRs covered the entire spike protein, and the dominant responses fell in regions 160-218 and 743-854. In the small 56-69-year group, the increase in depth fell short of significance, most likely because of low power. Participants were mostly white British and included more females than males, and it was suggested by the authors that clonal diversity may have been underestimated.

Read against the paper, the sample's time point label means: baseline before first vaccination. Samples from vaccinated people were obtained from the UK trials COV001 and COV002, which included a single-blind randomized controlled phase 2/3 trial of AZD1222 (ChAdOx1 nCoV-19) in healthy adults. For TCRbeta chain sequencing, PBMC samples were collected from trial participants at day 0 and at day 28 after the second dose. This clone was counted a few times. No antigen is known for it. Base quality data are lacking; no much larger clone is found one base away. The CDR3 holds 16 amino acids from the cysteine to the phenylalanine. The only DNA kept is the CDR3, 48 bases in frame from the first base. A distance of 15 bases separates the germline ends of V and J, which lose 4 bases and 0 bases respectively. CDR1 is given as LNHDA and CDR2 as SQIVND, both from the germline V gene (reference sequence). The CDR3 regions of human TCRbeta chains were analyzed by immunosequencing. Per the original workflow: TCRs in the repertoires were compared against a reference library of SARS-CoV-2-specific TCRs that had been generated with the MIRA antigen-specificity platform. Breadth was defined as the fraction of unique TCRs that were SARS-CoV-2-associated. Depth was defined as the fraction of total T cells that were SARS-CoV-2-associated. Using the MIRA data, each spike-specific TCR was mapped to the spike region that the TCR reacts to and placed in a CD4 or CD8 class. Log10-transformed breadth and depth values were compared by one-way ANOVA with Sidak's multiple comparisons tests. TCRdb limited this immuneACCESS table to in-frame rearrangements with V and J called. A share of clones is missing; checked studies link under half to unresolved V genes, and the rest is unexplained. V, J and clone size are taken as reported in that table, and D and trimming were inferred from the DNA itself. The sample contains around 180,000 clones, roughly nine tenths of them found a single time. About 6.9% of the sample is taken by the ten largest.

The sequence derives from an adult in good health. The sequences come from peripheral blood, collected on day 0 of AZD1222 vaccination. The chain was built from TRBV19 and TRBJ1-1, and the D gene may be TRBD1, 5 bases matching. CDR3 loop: CASSNLRGSLNTEAFF. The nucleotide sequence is TGTGCCAGTAGTAACCTTAGGGGCAGTCTGAACACTGAAGCTTTCTTT.